The clone carrying this TCR beta chain was found many times. The antigen remains undetermined. The CDR3 spans 14 residues. V shed 4 bases and J shed 6 bases, with 17 bases lying between them. Germline CDR1 is SGHRS and CDR2 is YFSETQ. This specimen comes from a study of CD8 T cells in ankylosing spondylitis. Study-level findings and limits: Characteristic of ankylosing spondylitis blood, it appeared, was a TCR beta motif comprising eight highly homologous variants. The authors reported significant enrichment of disease-linked clones in matched ankylosing spondylitis synovial fluid.

TCRdb reanalysed the 5' RACE reads using MiXCR and keeps one entry per CDR3 protein. The sample records about 510,000 distinct CDR3 sequences, approximately 5% being singletons. V is TRBV5-1 and J is TRBJ2-7, with D maybe TRBD1 (6 bases). Input material: blood, either unsorted or a sorted T cell fraction (not recorded which). The sequence was collected from a male donor with ankylosing spondylitis. The CDR3 DNA follows: TGCGCCAGCAGCCGGACAGATTTTGGGGGCGAGCAGTACTTC. It codes for CASSRTDFGGEQYF.